This TCR beta chain is drawn from a study of T cell repertoires in cytomegalovirus infection. For the study at large: Both a matching HLA type and CMV infection were indicated by public TCR beta signatures. Study-wide results and limits: Cumulative public TCR beta family frequency identified carriers of CMV plus the relevant HLA. What dominated the ex vivo response were HLA-C-restricted CMV-specific TCR beta clonotypes.

Per the germline V gene, CDR1 is LGHNA and CDR2 is YNFKEQ. This CDR3 is 16 amino acids long. The J segment lost 14 bases and the V segment lost 0 bases, leaving 13 bases of the junction unmatched. Remarks on this clonotype: Its cognate antigen is unknown.

TCRdb re-derived calls from the reads in MiXCR, one entry per CDR3 protein. The sample lists about 310,000 distinct CDR3 sequences, about a sixth seen once, with more than 10% in the top ten. The sequenced sample was PBMCs. The receptor's source is a human donor in good health (CMV status not recorded). Some clones in this sample may be carry-over from other donors' samples. The V call is TRBV4-2, the J call TRBJ2-3, with 11 bases that match TRBD2. The CDR3: CASSQERGSSGGRLYF. The CDR3 DNA reads TGTGCCAGCAGCCAAGAGAGAGGCTCTAGCGGGGGGAGGTTGTATTTT.